The 29 T cell receptor beta chains listed next were all sequenced from one sample in a study of blood T cells in healthy people across ages. For the second PCR, which ran for roughly 7 to 11 cycles, a sample-barcoded 5' primer and a J-beta primer mix were used. TCRdb processed the 5' RACE reads anew with MiXCR; each CDR3 protein has one entry. The sample consists of roughly 1,100,000 distinct CDR3 sequences, about 25% of them appearing once. This sample also appeared in a second study, on T cells of mothers and their children.

The sample was blood. Receptor source: a girl aged 2 to 9 in good health.

The V gene is TRBV14, the J gene TRBJ2-5, with D perhaps matching TRBD1 (6 bases). This CDR3 spans 16 amino acids. V dropped 1 base and J dropped 5 bases, with 17 bases sitting between them. Germline-derived CDR1 and CDR2 are SGHDN and FVKESK. CDR3 residues: CASSQGMGAWMETQYF. CDR3 DNA sequence: TGTGCCAGCAGCCAAGGGATGGGGGCCTGGATGGAGACCCAGTACTTC.

The gene calls are TRBV14 and TRBJ2-1; 12 bases line up with TRBD2. This CDR3 is built from 15 residues. V lost 5 bases to trimming and J lost 6 bases; unmatched junction nucleotides: 5. The germline CDR1 and CDR2 sequences are SGHDN and FVKESK. The CDR3: CASSILAGGPNEQFF. CDR3 DNA sequence: TGTGCCAGCAGCATTCTAGCGGGGGGGCCCAATGAGCAGTTCTTC. The whole variable domain, remainder taken from reference TRBV14 and TRBJ2-1, is EAGVTQFPSHSVIEKGQTVTLRCDPISGHDNLYWYRRVMGKEIKFLLHFVKESKQDESGMPNNRFLAERTGGTYSTLKVQPAELEDSGVYFCASSILAGGPNEQFFGPGTRLTVL.

This clonotype was seen only a few times. This chain uses TRBV4-2 with TRBJ2-5; tentatively, D is TRBD2 (5 bases). Germline lookup yields CDR1 LGHNA and CDR2 YNFKEQ. The V and J ends lost 1 base and 4 bases respectively, with 13 bases between them. The CDR3 length is 15 residues. The CDR3 region is CASSQVASLRETQYF. For the CDR3, the DNA is TGTGCCAGCAGCCAAGTGGCTAGCCTACGAGAGACCCAGTACTTC.

The chain is built from TRBV11-2 and TRBJ2-5; D is undetermined. Germline V gene sequence: CDR1 SGHAT, CDR2 FQNNGV. Trimming removed 1 base from V and 5 bases from J, with 8 bases in between. This CDR3 is built from 13 residues. CDR3 coding DNA: TGTGCCAGCAGCTTAGCGAGGTTGGAGACCCAGTACTTC. It specifies CASSLARLETQYF.

The V and J genes are TRBV16 and TRBJ1-4; the D gene is possibly TRBD1 (6 bases). The CDR3 length is 15 residues. V dropped 3 bases and J dropped 8 bases, with 16 bases sitting between them. Per germline, CDR1 KGHSY and CDR2 FQNENV. The chain's CDR3 is CASSHSSGGEEKLFF. CDR3 in DNA: TGTGCCAGCAGCCACTCCTCGGGGGGCGAGGAAAAACTGTTTTTT.

This clonotype was observed a few times. The chain has TRBV7-9 and TRBJ2-5; 12 bases line up with TRBD2. In germline, CDR1 is SEHNR, CDR2 FQNEAQ (reference sequence). This CDR3 is built from 13 residues. The V and J ends lost 6 bases and 13 bases, in that order; junction bases with no gene match: 9. CDR3 DNA sequence: TGTGCCAGCAGGCCAGGCGGGACTAGCGGGCCGTACTTC. Its translation: CASRPGGTSGPYF.

The rearrangement links TRBV20-1 to TRBJ2-5; tentative D call: TRBD2 (6 bases). The J call may not be correct, given that the DNA end is closer to TRBJ2-1. This CDR3 comprises 13 residues. CDR1 DFQATT and CDR2 SNEGSKA come from the germline V gene (reference sequence). In DNA form, the CDR3 reads TGCAGTGCTAGCAGACTAGACTACAATGAGCAGTTCTTC. Translating gives CSASRLDYNEQFF.

The table lists this clonotype with a few counts. The chain joins TRBV28 to TRBJ2-5; 9 bases agree with TRBD2. Germline assignment: CDR1 MDHEN and CDR2 SYDVKM. V lost 2 bases and J lost 4; bases outside the gene matches: 5. The CDR3 extends over 15 amino acids. The CDR3 loop reads CASSLSLAGSETQYF. CDR3 coding DNA: TGTGCCAGCAGTTTAAGCCTAGCGGGATCAGAGACCCAGTACTTC.

The chain is built from TRBV6-5 and TRBJ2-4; TRBD2 aligns across 11 bases. V lost 6 bases, J lost 13 bases, and 11 bases stayed unmatched. CDR3 size: 14 residues. Germline values: CDR1 MNHEY, CDR2 SVGAGI. Here the CDR3 reads CASRATSGVPFQYF. The CDR3 bases are TGTGCCAGCAGAGCGACTAGCGGGGTCCCTTTCCAGTACTTC.

This clonotype has more than one count but fewer than ten. The chain combines TRBV29-1 with TRBJ1-1; D remains unclear. This CDR3 has 11 residues. Trimming cost V 7 bases and J 3 bases, with 9 bases left between them. Germline CDR1 SQVTM, CDR2 ANQGSEA. This chain's CDR3 is CSARAYTEAFF. In DNA, the CDR3 is TGCAGCGCCCGGGCCTACACTGAAGCTTTCTTT.

This chain uses TRBV11-2 with TRBJ1-2, with D possibly matching TRBD1 (5 bases). Germline CDR1 and CDR2: SGHAT and FQNNGV. Trimming took off 5 bases at V and 0 bases at J, with 10 bases between the two ends. This CDR3 comprises 14 residues. The CDR3 nucleotides are TGTGCCAGCAGCGGGACGACAGCTAACTATGGCTACACCTTC. This translates into CASSGTTANYGYTF. The variable domain in full, completed from reference TRBV11-2 and TRBJ1-2, reads EAGVAQSPRYKIIEKRQSVAFWCNPISGHATLYWYQQILGQGPKLLIQFQNNGVVDDSQLPKDRFSAERLKGVDSTLKIQPAKLEDSAVYLCASSGTTANYGYTFGSGTRLTVV.

The genes are TRBV24-1 and TRBJ2-2; the D call may be TRBD1 or TRBD2 (5 bases each). CDR1 and CDR2 from the germline V gene are KGHDR and SFDVKD. The length of the CDR3 is 13 residues. Deletions cut 9 bases from V and 2 bases from J, with 9 bases between. CDR3 DNA sequence: TGTGCCACCGGGGGACCAAACACCGGGGAGCTGTTTTTT. The encoded protein is CATGGPNTGELFF.

This chain connects TRBV24-1 to TRBJ2-1; D not resolved. The CDR3 covers 16 residues. V was cut by 3 bases and J by 0 bases, with 11 bases left in between. Germline assignment: CDR1 KGHDR and CDR2 SFDVKD. The CDR3 bases are TGTGCCACCAGTGATCCTAGAATGGGCTCCTACAATGAGCAGTTCTTC. Protein sequence: CATSDPRMGSYNEQFF.

The rearrangement uses TRBV20-1 and TRBJ1-1; D unclear. Deletions cut 7 bases from V and 11 bases from J, with 17 bases between. The V gene's germline CDR1 is DFQATT and CDR2 SNEGSKA (reference sequence). The CDR3 loop spans 11 amino acids. The DNA of the CDR3 is TGCAGTGGGTTGGGGATGGATGAGGCTTTCTTT. It encodes CSGLGMDEAFF.

The rearrangement joins TRBV6-1 to TRBJ1-3; D is perhaps TRBD1 (5 bases). This CDR3 is built from 13 residues. CDR1 MNHNS and CDR2 SASEGT come from the germline V gene. V dropped 11 bases and J dropped 4 bases, with 15 bases sitting between them. The CDR3 loop is CAAAGQGGNTIYF. In nucleotides, the CDR3 is TGTGCCGCGGCTGGGCAGGGAGGAAACACCATATATTTT.

The rearrangement uses TRBV14 and TRBJ1-5, with TRBD1 matching over 9 bases. V lost 1 base, J lost 4 bases, and 2 bases stayed unmatched. The CDR3 totals 15 residues. Germline CDR1 is SGHDN and CDR2 is FVKESK. CDR3 protein: CASSQGQGENQPQHF. The DNA for the CDR3 is TGTGCCAGCAGCCAAGGACAGGGGGAAAATCAGCCCCAGCATTTT.

A few counts support this clonotype. The chain combines TRBV28 with TRBJ2-7, with TRBD1 matching 7 bases. Germline CDR1 and CDR2: MDHEN and SYDVKM. Trimming took 5 bases from V and 2 from J; bases not matched to a gene: 12. CDR3 length: 16 residues. CDR3 sequence reads: CASSPDRSPPTYEQYF. The CDR3 nucleotides read TGTGCCAGCAGTCCGGACAGGTCCCCACCGACCTACGAGCAGTACTTC.

V is TRBV7-2 and J is TRBJ2-2; the D is unclear. The CDR3 is made up of 14 amino acids. Germline loops: CDR1 SGHTA, CDR2 FQGNSA. V was clipped by 5 bases and J by 3 bases, with 10 bases between them. In DNA form, the CDR3 reads TGTGCCAGCAGCCCGAACAGTTACACCGGGGAGCTGTTTTTT. Its translation: CASSPNSYTGELFF.

V gene TRBV6-6 combines with J gene TRBJ1-1; perhaps TRBD1 as D (5 bases). The germline V gene encodes CDR1 MNHNY and CDR2 SVGAGI (reference sequence). CDR3 size: 16 residues. V lost 10 bases, J lost 5 bases, and 26 bases lay in between. CDR3 residues: CATLGLGDNLGTEAFF. In nucleotides, the CDR3 is TGTGCCACCCTAGGTTTAGGGGATAATTTAGGTACTGAAGCTTTCTTT.

There are a few counts of this clonotype. The V call is TRBV5-1, the J call TRBJ2-2, with 8 nucleotides matching TRBD1. The V gene end was trimmed by 3 bases and the J gene end by 6 bases; junction bases not matched to a gene: 10. This CDR3 has 16 amino acids. From germline, CDR1 is SGHRS and CDR2 YFSETQ. The CDR3 loop is CASSSRTGLIPGELFF. The CDR3 DNA reads TGCGCCAGCAGCTCCAGGACAGGGCTGATCCCCGGGGAGCTGTTTTTT. Combining the CDR3 with reference TRBV5-1 and TRBJ2-2 gives the whole variable domain KAGVTQTPRYLIKTRGQQVTLSCSPISGHRSVSWYQQTPGQGLQFLFEYFSETQRNKGNFPGRFSGRQFSNSRSEMNVSTLELGDSALYLCASSSRTGLIPGELFFGEGSRLTVL.

This clonotype turned up a few times. The chain couples TRBV7-2 to TRBJ2-7; D unclear. From germline, CDR1 is SGHTA and CDR2 FQGNSA. The CDR3 loop spans 14 amino acids. With 1 base removed from V and 0 bases from J, the gap between germline ends came to 7 bases. For the CDR3, the DNA is TGTGCCAGCAGCTTAGGGTCTCCCTCCTACGAGCAGTACTTC. Amino acids: CASSLGSPSYEQYF.

Many counts were recorded for this clonotype. The J gene is TRBJ2-5, the V gene TRBV9, with D hard to call. Per the germline V gene, CDR1 is SGDLS and CDR2 is YYNGEE. CDR3 length: 14 residues. Trimming took off 2 bases at V and 5 bases at J, with 13 bases between the two ends. The DNA of the CDR3 is TGTGCCAGCAGCGTTGGTGGTAGGTGGGAGACCCAGTACTTC. Amino acids: CASSVGGRWETQYF.

The chain joins TRBV12-3 or TRBV12-4 to TRBJ1-1; unclear D gene. The CDR3 loop spans 13 amino acids. The CDR3: CTVRSLGRIEAFF. In DNA form, the CDR3 reads TGTACCGTAAGGAGCTTGGGGAGGATTGAAGCTTTCTTT.

CDR3 sequence reads: CASSQERTAYEQYF. Written as DNA, the CDR3 is TGCGCCAGCAGCCAAGAAAGGACAGCTTACGAGCAGTACTTC. The chain employs TRBV4-1 and TRBJ2-1; TRBD1 might be the D (6 bases). The J call may be in error: the DNA end matches TRBJ2-7 better. CDR1 and CDR2 from the germline V gene are MGHRA and YSYEKL. The CDR3 covers 14 residues.

This clonotype was counted a few times. Possible read error: a much larger clone is one base away. The chain couples TRBV6-5 to TRBJ2-2; D is perhaps TRBD1 or TRBD2 (5 bases each). CDR3 length: 15 amino acids. The germline V gene encodes CDR1 MNHEY and CDR2 SVGAGI. Trimming shortened V by 6 bases and J by 0 bases, and 11 bases separated the two germline ends. The CDR3 DNA is TGTGCCAGCAGCTACGGGGCAGCGAACACCGGGGAGCTGTTTTTT. It translates to CASSYGAANTGELFF.

This chain links TRBV13 with TRBJ2-7, with a tentative D call TRBD2 (6 bases). The CDR3 is 15 residues long. Between the trimmed V and J ends, which lost 3 bases and 6 bases, there was a span of 18 bases. CDR1 is PRHDT, CDR2 FYEKMQ, per germline (reference sequence). This CDR3 reads CASSFPRDGGREQYF. The CDR3 bases are TGTGCCAGCAGCTTTCCTCGGGACGGGGGTCGCGAGCAGTACTTC.

The gene calls are TRBV7-2 and TRBJ2-7; 7 nucleotides match TRBD1. The ends lost 1 base at V and 3 bases at J; junction bases unmatched: 6. This CDR3 has 15 residues. Germline values: CDR1 SGHTA, CDR2 FQGNSA. The CDR3 region is CASSLGTGSYYEQYF. CDR3 in DNA: TGTGCCAGCAGCTTAGGGACAGGATCCTACTACGAGCAGTACTTC.

The chain has TRBV5-1 and TRBJ2-7, with TRBD2 matching 11 bases. After removal of 4 bases from V and 4 bases from J, the junction contained 7 bases not matched to a gene. Germline V gene lookup returns CDR1 SGHRS and CDR2 YFSETQ. The CDR3 runs 15 residues. The DNA of the CDR3 is TGCGCCAGCAGCAAGGCCGGGACTAGCGGATACGAGCAGTACTTC. This sequence encodes CASSKAGTSGYEQYF.

Remarks on this clonotype: The junction departs from germline at one end; a sequencing error may be responsible. J is TRBJ1-6 and V is TRBV18; TRBD1 matches at 9 bases. Germline V gene data show CDR1 as KGHSH and CDR2 as LQKENI. The length of the CDR3 is 16 residues. The CDR3 loop reads CASSPPRQGENSPLHF. CDR3 coding DNA: TGCGCCAGCTCACCACCGCGACAGGGGGAAAATTCACCCCTCCACTTT.